This TCR beta chain was recovered during a study of regulatory T cells in long-lasting Graves disease. This clonotype was observed many times. The ends were cut back, 0 bases at V and 0 bases at J, with 12 bases in the middle. Germline values: CDR1 SGHNT, CDR2 YENEEA. There are 17 residues in the CDR3. Through Arm-PCR of CDR3 regions and iRepertoire HTBI primers, TCR beta libraries were built. A single record per CDR3 protein comes from TCRdb applying MiXCR to the multiplex PCR reads. The sample lists 440,000 or so distinct CDR3 sequences, about 15% seen once, with roughly a sixth in the top ten. The time point was: newly diagnosed GD, antithyroid drugs for less than 3 months. The TCR library was made from RNA that had been extracted from PBMCs in TRIzol. This same sample was also taken into another study, of T cells in Graves' hyperthyroidism and ophthalmopathy.

The sequencing used peripheral blood mononuclear cells (PBMCs), collected at new diagnosis, from a patient treated with antithyroid drugs. This TCR came from a woman younger than 45 with Graves disease. The chain links TRBV11-3 to TRBJ2-1; TRBD1 is a possible D gene (6 bases). CDR3: CASSLEGHMSSYNEQFF. DNA for the CDR3: TGTGCCAGCAGCTTAGAGGGACACATGAGCTCCTACAATGAGCAGTTCTTC.